The subject of this entry is one T cell receptor beta chain. The data stem from a study of blood T cell repertoires in COVID-19. The table came from immunoSEQ multiplex PCR; TCRdb's copy has only in-frame clones and leaves some out. The table shows 70,000 to 95,000 clones, with about 83% occurring only once. Trimming took 4 bases from V and 1 from J; bases not matched to a gene: 3. Germline CDR1 is SQVTM and CDR2 is ANQGSEA. The CDR3 length is 14 residues. This clonotype was sampled from a human donor in a cohort sampled during active COVID-19. The sample comprised peripheral blood. The chain is built from TRBV29-1 and TRBJ2-3, with TRBD1 matching 9 bases. CDR3 nucleotides: TGCAGCGTTGGGGGACAGGGACGCACAGATACGCAGTATTTT. Residues: CSVGGQGRTDTQYF.